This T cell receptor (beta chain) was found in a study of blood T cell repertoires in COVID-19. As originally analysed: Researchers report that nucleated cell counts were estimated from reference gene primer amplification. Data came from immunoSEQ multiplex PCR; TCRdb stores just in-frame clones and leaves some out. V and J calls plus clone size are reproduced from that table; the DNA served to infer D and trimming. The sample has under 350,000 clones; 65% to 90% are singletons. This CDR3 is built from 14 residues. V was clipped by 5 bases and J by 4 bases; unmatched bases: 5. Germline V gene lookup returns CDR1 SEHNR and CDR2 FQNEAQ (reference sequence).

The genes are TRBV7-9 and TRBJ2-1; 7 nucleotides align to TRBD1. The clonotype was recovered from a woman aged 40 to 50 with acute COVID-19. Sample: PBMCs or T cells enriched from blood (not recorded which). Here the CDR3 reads CASSRRQGYNEQFF. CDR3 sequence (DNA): TGTGCCAGCAGCCGCCGACAGGGTTACAATGAGCAGTTCTTC.